This entry features one T cell receptor beta chain sequence. No antigen is known for it. This specimen belongs to a study of beta chain features in type 1 diabetes. General study points: Shortening that was moderate but significant affected the TCRB CDR3s of Type 1 diabetes patients in all four CD4+ subsets.

Germline CDR1 and CDR2: SGHAT and FQNNGV. The CDR3 length is 13 residues. V lost 2 bases and J lost 3, with 5 bases in between. Expressed TCRB transcripts got sequenced, as all isolated RNA was reverse transcribed. Assay: immunoSEQ multiplex PCR; the TCRdb copy retains only in-frame clones and omits some. The sample yields more than 200,000 clones, around 15% seen once. The receptor comes from a man under 40 with type 1 diabetes. V is TRBV11-2 and J is TRBJ2-1, with unresolved D. The sequencing input was naive CD4+ T cells from blood. CDR3 loop: CASSLNNYNEQFF. The CDR3 nucleotides read TGTGCCAGCAGCTTAAACAACTACAATGAGCAGTTCTTC.